This T cell receptor beta chain was identified during a study of cytomegalovirus exposure and HLA in healthy donors. Study details: In a later analysis, it was reported that the roughly 120 validation repertoires had been produced on the same platform as the 666 repertoires belonging to the first cohort.

Study-wide results and caveats: For most TCR sequences rarity was the rule, although some public TCRs occurred in many donors. In the roughly 120 validation repertoires, 94% of cluster scores exceeded 0, per a later analysis.

The data were produced by immunoSEQ multiplex PCR, yet TCRdb's version contains in-frame clones alone and is incomplete. The sample contains about 150,000 clones, more than 75% of which appear only once. This clone was seen once. The antigen is undetermined. What was sequenced was PBMCs. The TCR originated in a man aged 18 to 30 in good health and CMV-seronegative.

The CDR3 DNA reads TGTGCCAGCATCTTAACCGGGGCCTACAATGAGCAGTTCTTC. It yields the protein CASILTGAYNEQFF. The chain combines TRBV5-6 with TRBJ2-1, with a possible D match to TRBD2 (5 bases). Germline CDR1 SGHDT, CDR2 YYEEEE. This CDR3 has 14 residues. Trimming cost V 6 bases and J 2 bases, with 12 bases left between them.